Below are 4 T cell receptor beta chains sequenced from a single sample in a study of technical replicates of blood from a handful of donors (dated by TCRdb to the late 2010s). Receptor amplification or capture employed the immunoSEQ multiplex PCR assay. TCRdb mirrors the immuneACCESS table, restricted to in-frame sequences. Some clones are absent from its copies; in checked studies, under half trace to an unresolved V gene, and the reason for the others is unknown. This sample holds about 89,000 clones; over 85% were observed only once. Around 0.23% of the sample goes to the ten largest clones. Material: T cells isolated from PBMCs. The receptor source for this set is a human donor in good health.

The CDR3 sequence is CASGASSYEQYF. The CDR3 bases are TGTGCCAGCGGTGCTAGCTCCTACGAGCAGTACTTC. This chain joins TRBV6-6 and TRBJ2-7; D call uncertain. This CDR3 has 12 amino acids. V gave up 8 bases and J gave up 0 bases, with 8 bases separating them. Germline V CDR1 and CDR2: MNHNY, SVGAGI (reference sequence).

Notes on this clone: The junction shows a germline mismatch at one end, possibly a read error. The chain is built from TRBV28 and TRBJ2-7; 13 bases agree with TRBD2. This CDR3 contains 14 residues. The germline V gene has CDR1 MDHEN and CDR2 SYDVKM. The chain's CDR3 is CASATELAGGHSHF. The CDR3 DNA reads TGTGCCAGCGCTACGGAACTAGCGGGAGGGCATTCCCACTTC.

CDR3 region: CASTLQGRGEQFF. The DNA of the CDR3 is TGTGCCAGCACCTTACAGGGAAGGGGTGAGCAGTTCTTC. The genes are TRBV28 and TRBJ2-1; D might be TRBD1 (6 bases). The CDR3 sequence is 13 residues long. The germline V gene has CDR1 MDHEN and CDR2 SYDVKM. The V gene lost 7 bases and the J gene lost 9 bases, with 16 bases spanning the gap.

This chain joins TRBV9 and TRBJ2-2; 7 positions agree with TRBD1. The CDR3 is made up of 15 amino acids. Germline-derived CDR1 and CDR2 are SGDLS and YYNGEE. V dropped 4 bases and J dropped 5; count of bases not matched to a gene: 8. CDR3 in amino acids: CASSPDRAWTGELFF. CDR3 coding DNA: TGTGCCAGCAGCCCAGACAGGGCGTGGACCGGGGAGCTGTTTTTT.